This entry features one T cell receptor (beta chain) sequence. Its target is not known. Assay: immunoSEQ multiplex PCR; the TCRdb copy retains only in-frame clones and omits some. This table has fewer than 25,000 clones, 80% to 95% appearing once. These data come from a study of lymphopenia after photon versus proton radiotherapy. Study results and limitations: Under photons, naive T cells and diversity fell while effector/memory populations rose. Better survival with proton therapy was suggested as possible, not demonstrated.

The clonotype comes from a woman aged 70-85 years with pancreatic cancer. Some clones in this sample may be carry-over from other donors' samples. Sequences were derived from peripheral blood, sampled from a patient treated with proton-based radiotherapy.

Here the CDR3 reads CASSLEGVNYGYTF. The CDR3 DNA reads TGTGCCAGCAGCTTAGAAGGGGTTAACTATGGCTACACCTTC. The rearrangement links TRBV11-2 to TRBJ1-2; D possibly corresponds to TRBD1 (5 bases). Germline loops: CDR1 SGHAT, CDR2 FQNNGV. The CDR3 is 14 amino acids. Trimming cost V 0 bases and J 1 base, with 6 bases left between them. Variable domain in full (rest from reference TRBV11-2 and TRBJ1-2): EAGVAQSPRYKIIEKRQSVAFWCNPISGHATLYWYQQILGQGPKLLIQFQNNGVVDDSQLPKDRFSAERLKGVDSTLKIQPAKLEDSAVYLCASSLEGVNYGYTFGSGTRLTVV.